Listed here is a single T cell receptor beta chain. By its share of the sample, this clone is medium-sized (0.01 to 0.1%). The specificity of this receptor is unknown. Within one base of it there is no much larger clone, and no base qualities were kept. The data were taken from a study of a mutant IDH1 vaccine in newly diagnosed glioma (dated by TCRdb to about 2021). For the study in its entirety: In the chemotherapy-containing groups, vaccination started alongside temozolomide cycles, whereas in patients who had radiotherapy alone it started 4-6 weeks after radiotherapy. Of the approximately 34 patients who were treated, approximately 60% were male and approximately 38% were female, and the mean age was roughly 40 years. Before enrollment, most patients had been given radiochemotherapy with temozolomide as standard therapy, while the rest had received either radiotherapy alone or temozolomide alone. Visit V12 was the week-35 safety follow-up and visit V13 was the week-47 end of study. Peripheral blood was collected at six visits: V03 (baseline), V05, V07, V10, V12 and V13. Longitudinal TCRB deep sequencing was performed for about 25 treated patients wherever samples were available for exploratory analyses.

Receptor libraries were prepared by the immunoSEQ multiplex PCR assay. Rearranged TCR beta chain sequences were amplified with the hsTCRB Kit following the manufacturer's protocol. TCRB libraries were sequenced on an Illumina MiSeq. Concerning the study's data processing: The kit vendor's proprietary platform handled demultiplexing, trimming and gene mapping. This immuneACCESS table, as held by TCRdb, lists in-frame sequences with V and J called but not all clones. Of the missing ones, under half trace to an unresolved V gene in checked studies; the others have no known cause. V and J calls and clone size follow that table, whereas D and trimming were derived from the DNA. Across this sample there are approximately 35,000 clones, with about nine tenths seen only once. 5.1% of the sample comes from the top ten. V loses 4 bases at its end and J loses 1 base; junction bases beyond the gene matches: 6. Including cysteine and phenylalanine, the CDR3 has 15 amino acids. Left in the record is the CDR3 DNA by itself, 45 bases read in frame from the first base. Sequences MNHNY (CDR1) and SVGAGI (CDR2) are obtained from the germline V gene (reference sequence).

Findings and caveats that apply to the study as a whole: PBMC samples for TCRB deep sequencing were selected based on availability. Immune responses induced by the vaccine were seen in over 90% of patients across multiple MHC alleles. It was noted by the authors that analyses of patient blood samples could not be reproduced owing to sample limitations. No apparent relationship was observed between pseudoprogression and alterations in the top peripheral T cell clonotypes detected by TCRB sequencing.

In the paper's terms, the time point label means: week 47, end of study. Each vaccine dose, consisting of 300 ug of a 20-mer mutant IDH1 peptide in Montanide, was administered subcutaneously with topical imiquimod. Eight vaccinations were administered to patients in weeks 1, 3, 5, 7, 11, 15, 19 and 23, corresponding to visits V03 through V10. The donors had newly diagnosed IDH1-mutant astrocytomas of WHO grade 3 or 4 that showed loss of nuclear ATRX. The samples were drawn from NOA16, a multicentre, single-arm, open-label phase I trial in Germany that tested a mutant IDH1 peptide vaccine in humans for the first time. Genomic DNA for TCRB sequencing was extracted from EDTA blood using the DNeasy Blood and Tissue Kit.

Specimen: PBMCs, collected from a glioma patient whose treatment included an IDH1 peptide vaccine. This sequence was found in a woman aged 35 to 49 with glioma. Recombination joined TRBV6-6 with TRBJ1-1; 7 bases in the middle match TRBD1. At the DNA level, the sequence is TGTGCCAGCAGTTCCTCCCAGGGGGGGAACACTGAAGCTTTCTTT. Its translation reads: CASSSSQGGNTEAFF.